These T cell receptor beta chains were read from a single sample in a study of beta chain features in type 1 diabetes. Assay used: immunoSEQ multiplex PCR; TCRdb lists only in-frame clones, some missing. The sample consists of fewer than 650,000 clones, around 15% of them appearing once. The source material was naive CD4+ T cells from blood. Receptor source: a man between 18 and 35 years old in good health. Both conserved end residues are part of each CDR3. A D gene is named only where the DNA matches it firmly. Expanded clones are given a class, and other clones once, few, many or no size at all.

size,V,J,D,DNA,CDR3
few,TRBV11-2,TRBJ2-7,-,TGTGCCAGCAGCCGGAGCTACGAGCAGTACTTC,CASSRSYEQYF
few,TRBV2,TRBJ2-1,-,TGTGCCAGCACAAGGAGGGCGGGATACAATGAGCAGTTCTTC,CASTRRAGYNEQFF
-,TRBV28,TRBJ1-2,-,TGTGCCAGCAGTTCCGACAGGGGCTACACCTTC,CASSSDRGYTF
few,TRBV7-2,TRBJ2-4,TRBD1,TGTGCCAGCAGCATTGACAGGGGGCCGGGATTAGCCAAAAACATTCAGTACTTC,CASSIDRGPGLAKNIQYF
-,TRBV27,TRBJ1-5,-,TGTGCCAGCAGTCCCTGGGGAATTGTTAACAATCAGCCCCAGCATTTT,CASSPWGIVNNQPQHF
-,TRBV28,TRBJ2-7,-,TGTGCCAGCAGTTTGGGGGGAGGCAACTACGAGCAGTACTTC,CASSLGGGNYEQYF
-,TRBV11-2,TRBJ2-5,TRBD2,TGTGCCAGCCGCCTCGGACTAGCGGTCCAAGAGACCCAGTACTTC,CASRLGLAVQETQYF
-,TRBV5-1,TRBJ2-1,TRBD2,TGCGCCAGCAGCTTGGGGCTAGCGGGAAATGTTGAGCAGTTCTTC,CASSLGLAGNVEQFF
few,TRBV4-3,TRBJ2-7,-,TGCGCCAGCAGCCACCGGGACACATCGTCGCAAAGCTACGAGCAGTACTTC,CASSHRDTSSQSYEQYF
-,TRBV9,TRBJ2-1,-,TGTGCCAGCAGCGCCCTGGGTGGGGGAACCTACAATGAGCAGTTCTTC,CASSALGGGTYNEQFF
few,TRBV7-2,TRBJ2-7,-,TGTGCCAGCAAAGGGGGTGGCCTAACCTACGAGCAGTACTTC,CASKGGGLTYEQYF
-,TRBV19,TRBJ2-3,-,TGTGCCAGTAGTATAGTTGGTATTGGGGCGACAGATACGCAGTATTTT,CASSIVGIGATDTQYF
many,TRBV7-9,TRBJ1-2,TRBD1,TGTGCCAGCAGCCAAAACTCACAGGGGACTCAGAGGTACACCTTC,CASSQNSQGTQRYTF
-,TRBV5-1,TRBJ2-7,-,TGCGCCAGCACGGGTTCTACGGGGGCTTTTCACTACGAGCAGTACTTC,CASTGSTGAFHYEQYF
-,TRBV5-1,TRBJ1-1,TRBD1,TGCGCCAGCAGCATACGACAGGGCGGGACTGAAGCTTTCTTT,CASSIRQGGTEAFF
-,TRBV5-1,TRBJ2-2,-,TGCGCCAGCAGCACCAACAGCTATTCGAACACCGGGGAGCTGTTTTTT,CASSTNSYSNTGELFF
-,TRBV7-3,TRBJ1-5,TRBD1,TGTGCCAGCAGCTTAGCAGGGGGTCATCAGCCCCAGCATTTT,CASSLAGGHQPQHF
-,TRBV18,TRBJ1-5,-,TGTGCCAGCTCACCATGGGCAGGAGATCAGCCCCAGCATTTT,CASSPWAGDQPQHF
few,TRBV7-2,TRBJ1-2,TRBD1,TGTGCCAGCAGCCGACAGGGAGAAGGCTACACCTTC,CASSRQGEGYTF
-,TRBV15,TRBJ2-5,-,TGTGCCACCCTTGTAGGGGGTCGAGAGACCCAGTACTTC,CATLVGGRETQYF
-,TRBV28,TRBJ1-5,TRBD1,TGTGCCAGCAGTTTCCAGGGGGGCAGAGGTCAGCCCCAGCATTTT,CASSFQGGRGQPQHF
few,TRBV18,TRBJ2-7,-,TGTGCCAGCTCACCACCCCGGACCCAGAGGGAGCAGTACTTC,CASSPPRTQREQYF
few,TRBV28,TRBJ1-4,TRBD1,TGTGCCAGCAGTTCCCAGGGGGCGACTAATGAAAAACTGTTTTTT,CASSSQGATNEKLFF
-,TRBV7-2,TRBJ1-5,TRBD1,TGTGCCAGCAGCCGCTTGAGTGGACAGGGTGGTCAGCCCCAGCATTTT,CASSRLSGQGGQPQHF
once,TRBV9,TRBJ2-7,TRBD1,TGTGCCAGCAATCAGGGGGTCTCCTACGAGCAGTACTTC,CASNQGVSYEQYF
-,TRBV11-2,TRBJ2-7,TRBD2,TGTGCCAGCAGCTTAGCGACGTTCAGGACTAGTTCCGAGCAGTACTTC,CASSLATFRTSSEQYF
few,TRBV6-5,TRBJ2-1,TRBD1,TGTGCCAGCAGTTACTCGACAGGGGGTTACAATGAGCAGTTCTTC,CASSYSTGGYNEQFF
-,TRBV28,TRBJ1-2,-,TGTGCCAGCATTGCGAGGCGGGTGGGTGGCTACACCTTC,CASIARRVGGYTF
few,TRBV14,TRBJ1-2,TRBD1,TGTGCCAGCAGCCAAAAGACAGGGCGTGTTGGCTACACCTTC,CASSQKTGRVGYTF
few,TRBV7-2,TRBJ2-3,TRBD2,TGTGCCAGCAGGCGGGAGGCTGGCACAGATACGCAGTATTTT,CASRREAGTDTQYF
few,TRBV4-2,TRBJ2-1,TRBD2,TGTGCCAGCAGCCACCCTGGGGGGGGATCCTACAATGAGCAGTTCTTC,CASSHPGGGSYNEQFF
-,TRBV4-1,TRBJ2-1,TRBD2,TGCGCCAGCAGCCAAGTTACGGGACTAGCGGGAGTTGGGGATGAGCAGTTCTTC,CASSQVTGLAGVGDEQFF
-,TRBV9,TRBJ2-2,-,TGTGCCAGCAGCCCCTCGCCCAGGGGGAACACCGGGGAGCTGTTTTTT,CASSPSPRGNTGELFF
-,TRBV11-2,TRBJ1-1,-,TGTGCCAGCAGCTTAGATCGGACAGCTGGGGCTTTCTTT,CASSLDRTAGAFF
few,TRBV7-7,TRBJ1-2,-,TGTGCCAGCAGCCCCCTGGGACAAGGCGGTGGCTACACCTTC,CASSPLGQGGGYTF
few,TRBV15,TRBJ1-5,-,TGTGCCACCAGCCCGGGAGGCCATCAGCCCCAGCATTTT,CATSPGGHQPQHF
-,TRBV9,TRBJ2-3,TRBD2,TGTGCCAGCAGCGTAGTTCCAGCGGGAGAGGGGTCAGATACGCAGTATTTT,CASSVVPAGEGSDTQYF
-,TRBV7-8,TRBJ2-1,-,TGTGCCAGCAGCTTCAGACCCGGGGTCTTCGCGAACAATGAGCAGTTCTTC,CASSFRPGVFANNEQFF
-,TRBV5-4,TRBJ2-7,TRBD1,TGTGCCAGCAGCTCCGGGACAGGGTCAATCTACGAGCAGTACTTC,CASSSGTGSIYEQYF
few,TRBV28,TRBJ1-2,-,TGTGCCAGCGGGATACACAGGTTTACGTCTGGCTACACCTTC,CASGIHRFTSGYTF
few,TRBV10-3,TRBJ1-2,TRBD1,TGTGCCATCAGTGAGTCGATTTTCGACAGGGACGACTATGGCTACACCTTC,CAISESIFDRDDYGYTF
few,TRBV9,TRBJ2-5,TRBD1,TGTGCCAGCAGCCTGGGGGCCGCAGGGGGTAAAGAGACCCAGTACTTC,CASSLGAAGGKETQYF
-,TRBV30,TRBJ1-5,-,TGTGCCTGGAGTGTTAGAGGGAATCAGCCCCAGCATTTT,CAWSVRGNQPQHF
-,TRBV5-1,TRBJ2-3,-,TGCGCCAGCAGCATTTCCCGGGGGAGCACAGATACGCAGTATTTT,CASSISRGSTDTQYF
few,TRBV5-1,TRBJ2-5,-,TGCGCCAGCAGCGGCCGTGCAGGGCAAGAGACCCAGTACTTC,CASSGRAGQETQYF
few,TRBV18,TRBJ1-5,-,TGTGCCAGCTCCCCAGGGTGGAGCAATCAGCCCCAGCATTTT,CASSPGWSNQPQHF
few,TRBV28,TRBJ2-7,TRBD1,TGTGCCAGCAGCTCCGCCGGGACAGGGACCTACGAGCAGTACTTC,CASSSAGTGTYEQYF
-,TRBV25-1,TRBJ2-2,-,TGTGCCAGCAGTGATTGGAGGGGCTCCGGGGAGCTGTTTTTT,CASSDWRGSGELFF
few,TRBV7-2,TRBJ2-7,-,TGTGCCAGCAGCCAAATTTACGAGCAGTACTTC,CASSQIYEQYF
-,TRBV9,TRBJ1-4,TRBD1,TGTGCCAGCAGTGCAGGGGGCGCGGGTAATGAAAAACTGTTTTTT,CASSAGGAGNEKLFF
-,TRBV6-1,TRBJ2-7,-,TGTGCCAGCCTTGGACGGGCTGGCGAGCAGTACTTC,CASLGRAGEQYF
-,TRBV9,TRBJ2-3,TRBD2,TGTGCCAGCAGCTTTAGGACTAGCGGGGGAAATACGCAGTATTTT,CASSFRTSGGNTQYF
few,TRBV7-3,TRBJ2-1,-,TGTGCCAGCACCCAGGGACTTCAGTACAATGAGCAGTTCTTC,CASTQGLQYNEQFF
few,TRBV7-3,TRBJ2-1,TRBD2,TGTGCCAGCAGCTCCGCCGGGACTAGCAGATACAATGAGCAGTTCTTC,CASSSAGTSRYNEQFF
-,TRBV28,TRBJ1-3,-,TGTGCCAGCAGTCCCTCTGGAAACACCATATATTTT,CASSPSGNTIYF